Listed below are T cell receptor beta chains from one sample, sequenced in a study of blood T cell repertoires in COVID-19. Profiled with immunoSEQ multiplex PCR; TCRdb holds only in-frame clones, not every one. Counted here are about 60,000 clones, approximately 80% occurring once; the ten biggest clones make up 50% to 55%. Sequencing was done on a sample of peripheral blood. The origin of the receptors is a woman of 80 years or more with acute or convalescent COVID-19. Both conserved end residues are part of each CDR3. Each record gives: V gene, D gene, clone size, J gene, CDR3 DNA, CDR3 protein. The D gene is left open where the match is weak. Some rows mark clone size as missing; the rest say once, few, many or name a class of expanded clone.

v_gene: TRBV10-3
d_gene: TRBD2
abundance: NA
j_gene: TRBJ2-1
CDR3nt: TGTGCCATCAAAGGACTAGCGGGAGAGTCAAATGAGCAGTTCTTC
CDR3aa: CAIKGLAGESNEQFF

v_gene: TRBV12-3/TRBV12-4
d_gene: NA
abundance: few
j_gene: TRBJ1-5
CDR3nt: TGTGCCAGCACCGGCGGGGGCAAACAGCCCCAGCATTTT
CDR3aa: CASTGGGKQPQHF

v_gene: TRBV2
d_gene: TRBD1
abundance: NA
j_gene: TRBJ1-5
CDR3nt: TGTGCCAGCAGTGAACGCAGGGGGCACAATCAGCCCCAGCATTTT
CDR3aa: CASSERRGHNQPQHF

v_gene: TRBV5-1
d_gene: TRBD2
abundance: once
j_gene: TRBJ2-1
CDR3nt: TGCGCCAGCAGCCTTGCCTGGGGACTAGCGGACAATGAGCAGTTCTTC
CDR3aa: CASSLAWGLADNEQFF

v_gene: TRBV6-2/TRBV6-3
d_gene: NA
abundance: NA
j_gene: TRBJ1-2
CDR3nt: TGTGCCAGCAGTCTCCTAAACCGGGACAACGATGGCTACACCTTC
CDR3aa: CASSLLNRDNDGYTF

v_gene: TRBV9
d_gene: NA
abundance: NA
j_gene: TRBJ1-5
CDR3nt: TGTGCCAGCAGCAGGGGAACAGGAGAATATAGCAATCAGCCCCAGCATTTT
CDR3aa: CASSRGTGEYSNQPQHF

v_gene: TRBV28
d_gene: TRBD1
abundance: NA
j_gene: TRBJ2-5
CDR3nt: TGTGCCAGCAGTCCCAGACAGGGGGGGACCCAGTACTTC
CDR3aa: CASSPRQGGTQYF

v_gene: TRBV19
d_gene: TRBD1
abundance: NA
j_gene: TRBJ1-1
CDR3nt: TGTGCCAGTAATCGCCGGACAGGAGACACTGAAGCTTTCTTT
CDR3aa: CASNRRTGDTEAFF

v_gene: TRBV25-1
d_gene: NA
abundance: NA
j_gene: TRBJ1-3
CDR3nt: TGTGCCAGCAGTGGGGCAGGGAAGTCGAACTCTGGAAACACCATATATTTT
CDR3aa: CASSGAGKSNSGNTIYF

v_gene: TRBV11-3
d_gene: NA
abundance: NA
j_gene: TRBJ2-1
CDR3nt: TGTGCCAGCAGCTTGAGGACTTCCCCCTACAATGAGCAGTTCTTC
CDR3aa: CASSLRTSPYNEQFF

v_gene: TRBV7-8
d_gene: NA
abundance: NA
j_gene: TRBJ2-7
CDR3nt: TGTGCCAGCAGCGGATCAGGGTTTTACGAGCAGTACTTC
CDR3aa: CASSGSGFYEQYF

v_gene: TRBV15
d_gene: TRBD1
abundance: NA
j_gene: TRBJ1-1
CDR3nt: TGTGCCACCAGCAGTGACAGGGACTACACTGAAGCTTTCTTT
CDR3aa: CATSSDRDYTEAFF

v_gene: TRBV11-2
d_gene: TRBD1
abundance: NA
j_gene: TRBJ1-1
CDR3nt: TGTGCCAGCAGCTCCCAGGGGGTGCGTACTGAAGCTTTCTTT
CDR3aa: CASSSQGVRTEAFF

v_gene: TRBV30
d_gene: TRBD1
abundance: once
j_gene: TRBJ1-5
CDR3nt: TGTGCCTGGAGTGCCGGACAGGGGGCGCCGAGCAATCAGCCCCAGCATTTT
CDR3aa: CAWSAGQGAPSNQPQHF

v_gene: TRBV15
d_gene: NA
abundance: NA
j_gene: TRBJ2-3
CDR3nt: TGTGCCACCAGCAGACTAGCGACCCGCACAGATACGCAGTATTTT
CDR3aa: CATSRLATRTDTQYF

v_gene: TRBV10-3
d_gene: TRBD2
abundance: NA
j_gene: TRBJ2-3
CDR3nt: TGTGCCATCAGTGGCGCGGAGCGGGGCCCGGATACGCAGTATTTT
CDR3aa: CAISGAERGPDTQYF

v_gene: TRBV5-1
d_gene: TRBD1
abundance: NA
j_gene: TRBJ2-2
CDR3nt: TGCGCCAGCAGCATCGGGACAGGTCTTACAGGGGAGCTGTTTTTT
CDR3aa: CASSIGTGLTGELFF

v_gene: TRBV28
d_gene: NA
abundance: NA
j_gene: TRBJ2-1
CDR3nt: TGTGCCAGCAGTTTACCCCCTCCCGGGGGGCAATACAATGAGCAGTTCTTC
CDR3aa: CASSLPPPGGQYNEQFF

v_gene: TRBV10-3
d_gene: NA
abundance: NA
j_gene: TRBJ1-1
CDR3nt: TGTGCCATCAGTGTTCTGGAGGGTGACACTGAAGCTTTCTTT
CDR3aa: CAISVLEGDTEAFF

v_gene: TRBV19
d_gene: NA
abundance: NA
j_gene: TRBJ2-5
CDR3nt: TGTGCCAGTAGTAACGGGGTCCAAGAGACCCAGTACTTC
CDR3aa: CASSNGVQETQYF

v_gene: TRBV3-1/TRBV3-2
d_gene: NA
abundance: NA
j_gene: TRBJ1-3
CDR3nt: TGTGCCAGCAGCCTCGGCTCTGGAAACACCATATATTTT
CDR3aa: CASSLGSGNTIYF

v_gene: TRBV5-1
d_gene: NA
abundance: NA
j_gene: TRBJ2-7
CDR3nt: TGCGCCAGCAGCTTTCCCGCGAGCTACGAGCAGTACTTC
CDR3aa: CASSFPASYEQYF

v_gene: TRBV4-3
d_gene: NA
abundance: NA
j_gene: TRBJ1-3
CDR3nt: TGCGCCAGCAGCCAAGGACAGAGTCCCTCTGGAAACACCATATATTTT
CDR3aa: CASSQGQSPSGNTIYF

v_gene: TRBV15
d_gene: TRBD1
abundance: NA
j_gene: TRBJ2-1
CDR3nt: TGTGCCACCAGCCTTTTCCCGGTGGGACAGGAGAGTGGTGAGCAGTTCTTC
CDR3aa: CATSLFPVGQESGEQFF

v_gene: TRBV29-1
d_gene: TRBD1
abundance: NA
j_gene: TRBJ1-4
CDR3nt: TGCAGCGTTGAGGGGGACAGCGAAAAACTGTTTTTT
CDR3aa: CSVEGDSEKLFF

v_gene: TRBV5-8
d_gene: TRBD1
abundance: few
j_gene: TRBJ1-5
CDR3nt: TGTGCCAGCAGCTTGAACCCAGGGGGTAGCAATCAGCCCCAGCATTTT
CDR3aa: CASSLNPGGSNQPQHF

v_gene: TRBV28
d_gene: NA
abundance: NA
j_gene: TRBJ1-6
CDR3nt: TGTGCCAGCAGTCCGACGACTGACCTACTTTCACCCCTCCACTTT
CDR3aa: CASSPTTDLLSPLHF

v_gene: TRBV2
d_gene: NA
abundance: NA
j_gene: TRBJ1-1
CDR3nt: TGTGCCAGCAGTGGACAGACGAATGAAGCTTTCTTT
CDR3aa: CASSGQTNEAFF

v_gene: TRBV18
d_gene: NA
abundance: NA
j_gene: TRBJ1-3
CDR3nt: TGTGCCAGCTCACCCGTAGGGGGCTCTGGAAACACCATATATTTT
CDR3aa: CASSPVGGSGNTIYF

v_gene: TRBV13
d_gene: TRBD1
abundance: NA
j_gene: TRBJ1-2
CDR3nt: TGTGCCAGCAGCTTAGGCCTGGCTAGGGGGCTAAATGGCTACACCTTC
CDR3aa: CASSLGLARGLNGYTF

v_gene: TRBV24-1
d_gene: TRBD1
abundance: NA
j_gene: TRBJ1-5
CDR3nt: TGTGCCACCAATGACAGGGACAATCAGCCCCAGCATTTT
CDR3aa: CATNDRDNQPQHF

v_gene: TRBV7-9
d_gene: TRBD2
abundance: NA
j_gene: TRBJ2-1
CDR3nt: TGTGCCAGCAGCCCCCGGGGAGGGTGGGAGCAGTTCTTC
CDR3aa: CASSPRGGWEQFF